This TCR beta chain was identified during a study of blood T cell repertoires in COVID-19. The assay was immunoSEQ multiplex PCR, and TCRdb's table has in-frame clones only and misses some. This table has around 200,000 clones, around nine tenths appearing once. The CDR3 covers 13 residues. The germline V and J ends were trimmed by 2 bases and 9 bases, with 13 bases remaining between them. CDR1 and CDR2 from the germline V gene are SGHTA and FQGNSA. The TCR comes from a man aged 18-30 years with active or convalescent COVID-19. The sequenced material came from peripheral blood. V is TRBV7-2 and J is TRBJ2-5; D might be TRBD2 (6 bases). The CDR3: CASSLLWREAQYF. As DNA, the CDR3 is TGTGCCAGCAGCTTACTATGGCGGGAAGCCCAGTACTTC. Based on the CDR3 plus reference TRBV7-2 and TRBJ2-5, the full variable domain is GAGVSQSPSNKVTEKGKDVELRCDPISGHTALYWYRQSLGQGLEFLIYFQGNSAPDKSGLPSDRFSAERTGGSVSTLTIQRTQQEDSAVYLCASSLLWREAQYFGPGTRLLVL.